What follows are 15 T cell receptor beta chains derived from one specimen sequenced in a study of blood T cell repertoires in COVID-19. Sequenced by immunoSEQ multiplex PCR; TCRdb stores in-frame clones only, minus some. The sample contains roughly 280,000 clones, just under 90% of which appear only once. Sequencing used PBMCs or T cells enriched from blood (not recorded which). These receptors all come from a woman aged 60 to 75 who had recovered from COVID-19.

This CDR3 is CASSFFGQPQHF. CDR3 nucleotide sequence: TGTGCCAGCAGTTTTTTCGGTCAGCCCCAGCATTTT. The V gene is TRBV27, the J gene TRBJ1-5; D ambiguous. V dropped 3 bases and J dropped 6 bases, with 6 bases sitting between them. The CDR3 totals 12 residues. Germline CDR1 reads MNHEY; CDR2 reads SMNVEV (reference sequence).

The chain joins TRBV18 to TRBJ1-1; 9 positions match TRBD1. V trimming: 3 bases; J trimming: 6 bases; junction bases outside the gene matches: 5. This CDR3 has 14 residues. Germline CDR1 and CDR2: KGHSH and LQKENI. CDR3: CASSPGTGRAEAFF. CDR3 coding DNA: TGTGCCAGCTCACCGGGGACAGGGAGGGCTGAAGCTTTCTTT.

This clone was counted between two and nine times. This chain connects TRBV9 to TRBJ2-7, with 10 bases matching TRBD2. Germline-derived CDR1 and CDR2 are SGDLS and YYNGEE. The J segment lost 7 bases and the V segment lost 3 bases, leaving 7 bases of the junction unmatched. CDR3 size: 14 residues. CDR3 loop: CASSGRTSGREQYF. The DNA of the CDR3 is TGTGCCAGCAGCGGCAGGACTAGCGGTCGGGAGCAGTACTTC.

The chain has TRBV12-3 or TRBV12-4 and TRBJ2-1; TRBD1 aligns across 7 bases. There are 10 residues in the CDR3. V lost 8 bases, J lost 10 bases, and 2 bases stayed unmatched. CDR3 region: CASGTVEQFF. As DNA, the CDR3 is TGTGCCAGCGGGACAGTCGAGCAGTTCTTC.

The CDR3 DNA follows: TGTGCCAGCAGGGGACAGCTTAATTCACCCCTCCACTTT. It yields the protein CASRGQLNSPLHF. The chain uses TRBV2 and TRBJ1-6; TRBD1 aligns across 7 bases. CDR1 is SNHLY and CDR2 is FYNNEI in the germline V gene. The V and J ends lost 6 bases and 6 bases, in that order; junction bases with no gene match: 2. CDR3 length: 13 residues.

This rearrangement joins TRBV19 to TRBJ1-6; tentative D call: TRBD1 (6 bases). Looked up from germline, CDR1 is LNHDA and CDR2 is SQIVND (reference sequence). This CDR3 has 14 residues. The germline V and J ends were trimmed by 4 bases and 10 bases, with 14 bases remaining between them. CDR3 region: CASSTPGERSPLHF. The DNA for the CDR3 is TGTGCCAGTAGTACCCCAGGGGAACGGTCACCCCTCCACTTT.

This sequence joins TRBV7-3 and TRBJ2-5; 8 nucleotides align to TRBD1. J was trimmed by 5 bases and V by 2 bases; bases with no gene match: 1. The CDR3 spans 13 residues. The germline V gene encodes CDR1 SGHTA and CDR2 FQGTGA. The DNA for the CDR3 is TGTGCCAGCAGCTTAGGACAGGGTGAGACCCAGTACTTC. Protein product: CASSLGQGETQYF.

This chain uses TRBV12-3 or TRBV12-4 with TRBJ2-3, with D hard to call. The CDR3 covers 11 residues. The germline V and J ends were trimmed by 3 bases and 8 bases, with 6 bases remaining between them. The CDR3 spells CASSFVGTQYF. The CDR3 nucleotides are TGTGCCAGCAGTTTTGTCGGTACGCAGTATTTT.

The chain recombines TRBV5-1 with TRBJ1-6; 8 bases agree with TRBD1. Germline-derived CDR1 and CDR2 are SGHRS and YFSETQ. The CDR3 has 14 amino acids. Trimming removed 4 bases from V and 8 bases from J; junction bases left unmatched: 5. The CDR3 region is CASSEQGDDSPLHF. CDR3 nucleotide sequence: TGCGCCAGCAGCGAACAGGGGGATGATTCACCCCTCCACTTT.

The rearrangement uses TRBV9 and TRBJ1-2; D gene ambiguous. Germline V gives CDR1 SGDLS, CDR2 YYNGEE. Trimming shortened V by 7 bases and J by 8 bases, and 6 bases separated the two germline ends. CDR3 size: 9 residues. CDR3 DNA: TGTGCCAGCCAGGAAGGCTACACCTTC. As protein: CASQEGYTF.

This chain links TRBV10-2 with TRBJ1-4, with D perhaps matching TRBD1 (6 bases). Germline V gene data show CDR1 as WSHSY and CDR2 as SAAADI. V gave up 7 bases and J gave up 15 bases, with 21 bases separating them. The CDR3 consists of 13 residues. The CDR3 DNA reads TGCGCCAGCAAACTCGCCTTGGGGGCAGGGGTGTTTTTT. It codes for CASKLALGAGVFF.

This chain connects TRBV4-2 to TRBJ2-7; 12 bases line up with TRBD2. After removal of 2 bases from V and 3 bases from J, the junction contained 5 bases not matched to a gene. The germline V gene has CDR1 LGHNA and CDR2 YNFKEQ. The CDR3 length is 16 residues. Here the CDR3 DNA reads TGTGCCAGCAGCCAAACTCTAGCGGGAGGGTTCTACGAGCAGTACTTC. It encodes CASSQTLAGGFYEQYF.

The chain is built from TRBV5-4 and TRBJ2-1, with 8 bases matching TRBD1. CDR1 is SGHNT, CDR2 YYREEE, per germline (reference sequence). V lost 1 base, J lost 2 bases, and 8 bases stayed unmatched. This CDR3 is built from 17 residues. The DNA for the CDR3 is TGTGCCAGCAGCTTGTCCCTCGGGACAGGTACCTACAATGAGCAGTTCTTC. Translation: CASSLSLGTGTYNEQFF.

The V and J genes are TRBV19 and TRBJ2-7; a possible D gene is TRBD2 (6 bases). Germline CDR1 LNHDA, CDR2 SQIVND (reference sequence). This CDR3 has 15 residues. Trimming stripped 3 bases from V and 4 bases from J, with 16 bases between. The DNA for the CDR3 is TGTGCCAGTAGTATCGTTCTGGGGGGTCGGTACGAGCAGTACTTC. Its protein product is CASSIVLGGRYEQYF.

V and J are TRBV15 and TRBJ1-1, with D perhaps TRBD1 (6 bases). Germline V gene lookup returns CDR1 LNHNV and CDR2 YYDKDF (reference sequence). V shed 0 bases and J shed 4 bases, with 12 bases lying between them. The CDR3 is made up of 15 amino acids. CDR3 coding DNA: TGTGCCACCAGCAGAGACCCAGGGGCGGGCACTGAAGCTTTCTTT. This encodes CATSRDPGAGTEAFF. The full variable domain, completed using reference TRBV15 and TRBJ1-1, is DAMVIQNPRYQVTQFGKPVTLSCSQTLNHNVMYWYQQKSSQAPKLLFHYYDKDFNNEADTPDNFQSRRPNTSFCFLDIRSPGLGDTAMYLCATSRDPGAGTEAFFGQGTRLTVV.